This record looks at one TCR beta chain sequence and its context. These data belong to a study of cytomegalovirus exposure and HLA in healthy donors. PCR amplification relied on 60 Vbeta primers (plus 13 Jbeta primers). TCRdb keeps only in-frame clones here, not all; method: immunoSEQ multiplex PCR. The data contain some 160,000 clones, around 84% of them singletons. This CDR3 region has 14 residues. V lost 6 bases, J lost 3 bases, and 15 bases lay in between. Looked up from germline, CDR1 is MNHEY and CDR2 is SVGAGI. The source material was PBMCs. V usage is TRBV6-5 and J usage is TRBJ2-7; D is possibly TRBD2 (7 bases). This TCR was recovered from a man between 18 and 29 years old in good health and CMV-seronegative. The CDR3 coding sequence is TGTGCCAGCAGACTACAGGGAGGGTACTACGAGCAGTACTTC. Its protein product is CASRLQGGYYEQYF.